One sample yielded the 15 T cell receptor beta chains listed below, sequenced in a study of blood T cells in healthy people across ages. A second PCR, run for about 6 to 11 cycles, used a sample-barcoded 5' primer plus a J-beta primer mix. MiXCR was run by TCRdb on the 5' RACE reads, yielding one entry per CDR3 protein. The table lists 2 million or so distinct CDR3 sequences, around half of them singletons, with approximately 2% in the top ten. The sample comprised blood. These receptors were taken from a woman between 40 and 50 years old in good health.

This clonotype was counted only a few times. The rearrangement uses TRBV11-2 and TRBJ2-3; the match to TRBD2 covers 8 bases. CDR1 is SGHAT and CDR2 is FQNNGV in the germline V gene. V shed 5 bases and J 6 bases; nucleotides not matched to a gene: 7. The CDR3 loop spans 14 amino acids. The CDR3 bases are TGTGCCAGCAGCCGGACTAGCCCGGAGGATACGCAGTATTTT. The encoded protein is CASSRTSPEDTQYF.

On this clonotype: One junction end does not reproduce the germline sequence, and a read error may be involved. This chain joins TRBV29-1 and TRBJ2-7; 8 nucleotides line up with TRBD2. CDR1 is SQVTM and CDR2 is ANQGSEA in the germline V gene. The CDR3 runs to 14 residues. In DNA, the CDR3 is TGCGGCGTTGAAAGCGGGGGCAGCTCCTACGAGCAGTACTTC. Translated: CGVESGGSSYEQYF.

The chain carries TRBV24-1 and TRBJ2-7, with D perhaps TRBD2 (6 bases). Germline CDR1 is KGHDR and CDR2 is SFDVKD. The CDR3 is 14 residues long. Trimming took off 4 bases at V and 2 bases at J, with 11 bases between the two ends. CDR3: CATSEAGTTYEQYF. The CDR3 bases are TGTGCCACCAGTGAGGCGGGAACTACCTACGAGCAGTACTTC.

This clonotype was counted between two and nine times. The genes are TRBV6-5 and TRBJ2-5, with 10 bases aligning to TRBD1. The germline CDR1 and CDR2 sequences are MNHEY and SVGAGI. This CDR3 spans 15 amino acids. The junction had 6 bases not matched to a gene; V was cut back by 5 bases and J by 3 bases. DNA for the CDR3: TGTGCCAGCAGTGGGACCGGGACAGGGGAAGAGACCCAGTACTTC. Translating gives CASSGTGTGEETQYF.

A word on this clonotype: Here the CDR3 omits its conserved ending phenylalanine or tryptophan, so a read error is the likely source. This rearrangement joins TRBV7-2 to TRBJ2-1; 10 bases are shared with TRBD1. The V and J ends lost 5 bases and 7 bases, in that order; junction bases with no gene match: 8. CDR1 is SGHTA and CDR2 is FQGNSA in the germline V gene. This CDR3 region has 15 residues. CDR3 region: CASSRPGTGENEQFS. The DNA of the CDR3 is TGTGCCAGCAGCCGACCCGGGACAGGGGAGAATGAGCAGTTCTCC.

In its sample, this clonotype was seen a few times. The rearrangement uses TRBV6-5 and TRBJ2-3, with 9 bases identical to TRBD1. The CDR3 has 16 amino acids. The germline CDR1 and CDR2 sequences are MNHEY and SVGAGI. The trim removed 0 bases at V and 2 bases at J, leaving 3 bases unmatched. The CDR3 spells CASSYSDRGDTDTQYF. The CDR3 DNA is TGTGCCAGCAGTTACTCGGACAGGGGTGACACAGATACGCAGTATTTT.

The chain has TRBV2 and TRBJ2-3, with TRBD1 identical over 9 bases. CDR3 length: 15 amino acids. CDR1 and CDR2 from the germline V gene are SNHLY and FYNNEI. Unmatched junction bases numbered 12, after V lost 8 bases and J lost 6 bases. DNA for the CDR3: TGTGCCAGCTTCTCCGGGACAGGGTATCGGGATACGCAGTATTTT. Its protein is CASFSGTGYRDTQYF.

CDR3 sequence: CASSNRDIQYF. The CDR3, as DNA: TGTGCCAGCAGCAACCGGGACATTCAGTACTTC. This chain joins TRBV7-2 and TRBJ2-4, with no clear D. Germline CDR1 SGHTA, CDR2 FQGNSA. V lost 5 bases to trimming and J lost 8 bases, with 7 bases between them. The CDR3 spans 11 residues.

In its sample, this clonotype was seen once. The chain links TRBV4-2 to TRBJ2-1, with unresolved D. V was trimmed by 0 bases and J by 15 bases, leaving 21 bases between them. Germline V CDR1 and CDR2: LGHNA, YNFKEQ. The CDR3 is 15 residues long. The DNA for the CDR3 is TGTGCCAGCAGCCAAGATCCTCTACTCACGTCCCACTGGTTCTTC. This sequence encodes CASSQDPLLTSHWFF.

This sequence joins TRBV12-3 or TRBV12-4 and TRBJ1-5, with a tentative D call TRBD1 (6 bases). Trimming shortened V by 6 bases and J by 2 bases, and 11 bases separated the two germline ends. The CDR3 is made up of 14 amino acids. CDR3 amino acids: CASRGGYGNQPQHF. The CDR3 DNA is TGTGCCAGCAGGGGGGGCTACGGCAATCAGCCCCAGCATTTT.

As regards this clonotype: The germline gene is not matched at one end of the junction; a read error may be the cause. The V and J genes are TRBV6-2 or TRBV6-3 and TRBJ2-4, with a weak D call TRBD2 (6 bases). Germline V lookup: CDR1 MNHEY, CDR2 SVGEGT. This CDR3 has 16 residues. CDR3 sequence: CVSSYGRGTAKNIQYF. CDR3 in DNA: TGTGTCAGCAGTTACGGGCGGGGAACAGCCAAAAACATTCAGTACTTC.

In this sample, this clonotype turned up once. The chain recombines TRBV28 with TRBJ2-7; no reliable D call. The CDR3 loop spans 11 amino acids. V was pared by 7 bases and J by 5 bases, with 9 bases between. The V gene's germline CDR1 is MDHEN and CDR2 SYDVKM. This CDR3 reads CASTRADEQYF. The CDR3 DNA reads as TGTGCCAGCACCCGGGCGGACGAGCAGTACTTC.

The chain recombines TRBV2 with TRBJ2-1; a possible D gene is TRBD2 (7 bases). CDR1 and CDR2 (germline): SNHLY, FYNNEI. The CDR3 covers 13 residues. V was cut by 10 bases and J by 4 bases, with 14 bases left in between. CDR3 DNA: TGTGCCACTAGGGGGGGCTTGTACAATGAGCAGTTCTTC. Residues: CATRGGLYNEQFF.

Comment on this clonotype: Mismatch with germline at one junction end may stem from a read error. This chain connects TRBV11-3 to TRBJ1-6; D may be TRBD1 (5 bases). CDR3 size: 14 residues. Germline V gene sequence: CDR1 SGHNT, CDR2 YENEEA. For the CDR3, the DNA is TGTGCCGGCAGCTTAGTTCAGTGGGACTCACCCCTCCACTTT. Its translation is CAGSLVQWDSPLHF.

The J gene is TRBJ2-7, the V gene TRBV7-6; 9 positions agree with TRBD2. The CDR3 contains 16 residues. Germline CDR1 and CDR2: SGHVS and FNYEAQ. V gave up 2 bases and J gave up 1 base; unmatched junction bases: 6. This CDR3 reads CASSLRGGGASYEQYF. The DNA of the CDR3 is TGTGCCAGCAGCTTACGTGGCGGGGGGGCGTCCTACGAGCAGTACTTC.